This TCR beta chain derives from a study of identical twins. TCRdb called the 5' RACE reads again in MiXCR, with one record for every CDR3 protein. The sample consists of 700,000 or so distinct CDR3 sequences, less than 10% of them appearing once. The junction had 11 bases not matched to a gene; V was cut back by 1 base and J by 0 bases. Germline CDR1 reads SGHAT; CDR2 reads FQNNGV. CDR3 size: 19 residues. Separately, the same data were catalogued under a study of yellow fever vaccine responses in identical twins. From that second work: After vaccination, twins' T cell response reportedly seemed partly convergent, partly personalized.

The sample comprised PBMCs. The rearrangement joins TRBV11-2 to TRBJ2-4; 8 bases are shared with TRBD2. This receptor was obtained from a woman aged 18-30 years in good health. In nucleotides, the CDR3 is TGTGCCAGCAGCTTAGGGTTTGAGCGGGGGAGAATAGCCAAAAACATTCAGTACTTC. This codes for CASSLGFERGRIAKNIQYF. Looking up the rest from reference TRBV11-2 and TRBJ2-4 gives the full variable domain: EAGVAQSPRYKIIEKRQSVAFWCNPISGHATLYWYQQILGQGPKLLIQFQNNGVVDDSQLPKDRFSAERLKGVDSTLKIQPAKLEDSAVYLCASSLGFERGRIAKNIQYFGAGTRLSVL.